Below, one T cell receptor (beta chain) is given with its context. The target antigen is unknown. As to time point: technical triplicate 3. The source of the sample is a study of neurological immune-mediated disorders. The V gene lost 3 bases and the J gene lost 10 bases, with 19 bases spanning the gap. The CDR3 totals 14 residues. Germline loops: CDR1 SGHRS, CDR2 YFSETQ. Study-wide points: The highest TCR clonal expansion occurred in HTLV-1-associated myelopathy; multiple sclerosis fell below healthy controls. Among expanded clones, no CDR3 amino acid sequences were shared across subjects, a pattern suggesting private repertoires in all groups.

5'RACE employing 10-nucleotide random UMIs yielded the cDNA. Every sequencing run returned over 170 million TCR-beta sequences, which were derived from 15-18 subjects. TCRdb reprocessed the 5' RACE reads with MiXCR, giving one entry per CDR3 protein. The data hold about 44,000 distinct CDR3 sequences, with about 22% observed a single time. Sequenced input: PBMCs. The chain has TRBV5-1 and TRBJ1-2; D is undetermined. The receptor was derived from a man aged 60 to 75 with HTLV-1-associated myelopathy (HAM/TSP). The CDR3 nucleotides read TGCGCCAGCAGCTACAACCCCTCTACGGCCGTCTACACCTTC. This sequence encodes CASSYNPSTAVYTF.